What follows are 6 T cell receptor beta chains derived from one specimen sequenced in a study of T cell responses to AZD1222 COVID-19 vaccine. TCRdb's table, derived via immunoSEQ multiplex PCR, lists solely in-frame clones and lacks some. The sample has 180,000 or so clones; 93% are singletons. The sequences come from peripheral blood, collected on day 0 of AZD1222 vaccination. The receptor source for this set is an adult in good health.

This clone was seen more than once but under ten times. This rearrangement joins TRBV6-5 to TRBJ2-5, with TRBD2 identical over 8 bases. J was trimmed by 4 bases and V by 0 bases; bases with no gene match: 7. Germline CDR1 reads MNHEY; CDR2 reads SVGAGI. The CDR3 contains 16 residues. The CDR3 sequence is CASSYSSGGRRETQYF. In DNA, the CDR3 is TGTGCCAGCAGTTACTCGAGCGGGGGTCGGAGAGAGACCCAGTACTTC.

This CDR3 is CAISESFGARSSYEQYF. As DNA, the CDR3 is TGTGCCATCAGTGAGTCATTTGGAGCTAGGAGCTCCTACGAGCAGTACTTC. The V gene is TRBV10-3, the J gene TRBJ2-7; D is undetermined. This CDR3 has 17 residues. V was shortened by 0 bases and J by 0 bases, with 15 bases between the two germline ends. Germline V lookup: CDR1 ENHRY, CDR2 SYGVKD.

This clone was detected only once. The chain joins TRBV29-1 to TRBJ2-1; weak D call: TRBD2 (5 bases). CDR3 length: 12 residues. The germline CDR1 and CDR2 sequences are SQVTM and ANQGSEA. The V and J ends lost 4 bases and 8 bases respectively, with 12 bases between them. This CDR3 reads CSVVRATYEQFF. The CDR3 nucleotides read TGCAGCGTTGTGAGGGCGACTTATGAGCAGTTCTTC.

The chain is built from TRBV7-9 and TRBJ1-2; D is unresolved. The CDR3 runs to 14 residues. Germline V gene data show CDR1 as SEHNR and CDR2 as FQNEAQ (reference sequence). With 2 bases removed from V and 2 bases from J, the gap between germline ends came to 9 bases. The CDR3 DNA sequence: TGTGCCAGCAGCTTAAAATCCACAAACTATGGCTACACCTTC. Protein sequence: CASSLKSTNYGYTF.

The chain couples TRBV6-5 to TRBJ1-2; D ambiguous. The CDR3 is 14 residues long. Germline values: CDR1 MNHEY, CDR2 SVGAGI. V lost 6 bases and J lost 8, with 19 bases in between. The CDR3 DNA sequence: TGTGCCAGCAGGTCCCACCTCAAATTTGGGGGCTACACCTTC. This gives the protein CASRSHLKFGGYTF.

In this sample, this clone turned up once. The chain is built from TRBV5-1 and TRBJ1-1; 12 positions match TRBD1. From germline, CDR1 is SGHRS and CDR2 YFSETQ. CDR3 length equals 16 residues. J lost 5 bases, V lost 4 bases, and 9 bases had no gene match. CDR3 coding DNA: TGCGCCAGCAGCAGGGGGACAGGGGGCGCGTGGACTGAAGCTTTCTTT. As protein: CASSRGTGGAWTEAFF. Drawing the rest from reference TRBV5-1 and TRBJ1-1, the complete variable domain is KAGVTQTPRYLIKTRGQQVTLSCSPISGHRSVSWYQQTPGQGLQFLFEYFSETQRNKGNFPGRFSGRQFSNSRSEMNVSTLELGDSALYLCASSRGTGGAWTEAFFGQGTRLTVV.